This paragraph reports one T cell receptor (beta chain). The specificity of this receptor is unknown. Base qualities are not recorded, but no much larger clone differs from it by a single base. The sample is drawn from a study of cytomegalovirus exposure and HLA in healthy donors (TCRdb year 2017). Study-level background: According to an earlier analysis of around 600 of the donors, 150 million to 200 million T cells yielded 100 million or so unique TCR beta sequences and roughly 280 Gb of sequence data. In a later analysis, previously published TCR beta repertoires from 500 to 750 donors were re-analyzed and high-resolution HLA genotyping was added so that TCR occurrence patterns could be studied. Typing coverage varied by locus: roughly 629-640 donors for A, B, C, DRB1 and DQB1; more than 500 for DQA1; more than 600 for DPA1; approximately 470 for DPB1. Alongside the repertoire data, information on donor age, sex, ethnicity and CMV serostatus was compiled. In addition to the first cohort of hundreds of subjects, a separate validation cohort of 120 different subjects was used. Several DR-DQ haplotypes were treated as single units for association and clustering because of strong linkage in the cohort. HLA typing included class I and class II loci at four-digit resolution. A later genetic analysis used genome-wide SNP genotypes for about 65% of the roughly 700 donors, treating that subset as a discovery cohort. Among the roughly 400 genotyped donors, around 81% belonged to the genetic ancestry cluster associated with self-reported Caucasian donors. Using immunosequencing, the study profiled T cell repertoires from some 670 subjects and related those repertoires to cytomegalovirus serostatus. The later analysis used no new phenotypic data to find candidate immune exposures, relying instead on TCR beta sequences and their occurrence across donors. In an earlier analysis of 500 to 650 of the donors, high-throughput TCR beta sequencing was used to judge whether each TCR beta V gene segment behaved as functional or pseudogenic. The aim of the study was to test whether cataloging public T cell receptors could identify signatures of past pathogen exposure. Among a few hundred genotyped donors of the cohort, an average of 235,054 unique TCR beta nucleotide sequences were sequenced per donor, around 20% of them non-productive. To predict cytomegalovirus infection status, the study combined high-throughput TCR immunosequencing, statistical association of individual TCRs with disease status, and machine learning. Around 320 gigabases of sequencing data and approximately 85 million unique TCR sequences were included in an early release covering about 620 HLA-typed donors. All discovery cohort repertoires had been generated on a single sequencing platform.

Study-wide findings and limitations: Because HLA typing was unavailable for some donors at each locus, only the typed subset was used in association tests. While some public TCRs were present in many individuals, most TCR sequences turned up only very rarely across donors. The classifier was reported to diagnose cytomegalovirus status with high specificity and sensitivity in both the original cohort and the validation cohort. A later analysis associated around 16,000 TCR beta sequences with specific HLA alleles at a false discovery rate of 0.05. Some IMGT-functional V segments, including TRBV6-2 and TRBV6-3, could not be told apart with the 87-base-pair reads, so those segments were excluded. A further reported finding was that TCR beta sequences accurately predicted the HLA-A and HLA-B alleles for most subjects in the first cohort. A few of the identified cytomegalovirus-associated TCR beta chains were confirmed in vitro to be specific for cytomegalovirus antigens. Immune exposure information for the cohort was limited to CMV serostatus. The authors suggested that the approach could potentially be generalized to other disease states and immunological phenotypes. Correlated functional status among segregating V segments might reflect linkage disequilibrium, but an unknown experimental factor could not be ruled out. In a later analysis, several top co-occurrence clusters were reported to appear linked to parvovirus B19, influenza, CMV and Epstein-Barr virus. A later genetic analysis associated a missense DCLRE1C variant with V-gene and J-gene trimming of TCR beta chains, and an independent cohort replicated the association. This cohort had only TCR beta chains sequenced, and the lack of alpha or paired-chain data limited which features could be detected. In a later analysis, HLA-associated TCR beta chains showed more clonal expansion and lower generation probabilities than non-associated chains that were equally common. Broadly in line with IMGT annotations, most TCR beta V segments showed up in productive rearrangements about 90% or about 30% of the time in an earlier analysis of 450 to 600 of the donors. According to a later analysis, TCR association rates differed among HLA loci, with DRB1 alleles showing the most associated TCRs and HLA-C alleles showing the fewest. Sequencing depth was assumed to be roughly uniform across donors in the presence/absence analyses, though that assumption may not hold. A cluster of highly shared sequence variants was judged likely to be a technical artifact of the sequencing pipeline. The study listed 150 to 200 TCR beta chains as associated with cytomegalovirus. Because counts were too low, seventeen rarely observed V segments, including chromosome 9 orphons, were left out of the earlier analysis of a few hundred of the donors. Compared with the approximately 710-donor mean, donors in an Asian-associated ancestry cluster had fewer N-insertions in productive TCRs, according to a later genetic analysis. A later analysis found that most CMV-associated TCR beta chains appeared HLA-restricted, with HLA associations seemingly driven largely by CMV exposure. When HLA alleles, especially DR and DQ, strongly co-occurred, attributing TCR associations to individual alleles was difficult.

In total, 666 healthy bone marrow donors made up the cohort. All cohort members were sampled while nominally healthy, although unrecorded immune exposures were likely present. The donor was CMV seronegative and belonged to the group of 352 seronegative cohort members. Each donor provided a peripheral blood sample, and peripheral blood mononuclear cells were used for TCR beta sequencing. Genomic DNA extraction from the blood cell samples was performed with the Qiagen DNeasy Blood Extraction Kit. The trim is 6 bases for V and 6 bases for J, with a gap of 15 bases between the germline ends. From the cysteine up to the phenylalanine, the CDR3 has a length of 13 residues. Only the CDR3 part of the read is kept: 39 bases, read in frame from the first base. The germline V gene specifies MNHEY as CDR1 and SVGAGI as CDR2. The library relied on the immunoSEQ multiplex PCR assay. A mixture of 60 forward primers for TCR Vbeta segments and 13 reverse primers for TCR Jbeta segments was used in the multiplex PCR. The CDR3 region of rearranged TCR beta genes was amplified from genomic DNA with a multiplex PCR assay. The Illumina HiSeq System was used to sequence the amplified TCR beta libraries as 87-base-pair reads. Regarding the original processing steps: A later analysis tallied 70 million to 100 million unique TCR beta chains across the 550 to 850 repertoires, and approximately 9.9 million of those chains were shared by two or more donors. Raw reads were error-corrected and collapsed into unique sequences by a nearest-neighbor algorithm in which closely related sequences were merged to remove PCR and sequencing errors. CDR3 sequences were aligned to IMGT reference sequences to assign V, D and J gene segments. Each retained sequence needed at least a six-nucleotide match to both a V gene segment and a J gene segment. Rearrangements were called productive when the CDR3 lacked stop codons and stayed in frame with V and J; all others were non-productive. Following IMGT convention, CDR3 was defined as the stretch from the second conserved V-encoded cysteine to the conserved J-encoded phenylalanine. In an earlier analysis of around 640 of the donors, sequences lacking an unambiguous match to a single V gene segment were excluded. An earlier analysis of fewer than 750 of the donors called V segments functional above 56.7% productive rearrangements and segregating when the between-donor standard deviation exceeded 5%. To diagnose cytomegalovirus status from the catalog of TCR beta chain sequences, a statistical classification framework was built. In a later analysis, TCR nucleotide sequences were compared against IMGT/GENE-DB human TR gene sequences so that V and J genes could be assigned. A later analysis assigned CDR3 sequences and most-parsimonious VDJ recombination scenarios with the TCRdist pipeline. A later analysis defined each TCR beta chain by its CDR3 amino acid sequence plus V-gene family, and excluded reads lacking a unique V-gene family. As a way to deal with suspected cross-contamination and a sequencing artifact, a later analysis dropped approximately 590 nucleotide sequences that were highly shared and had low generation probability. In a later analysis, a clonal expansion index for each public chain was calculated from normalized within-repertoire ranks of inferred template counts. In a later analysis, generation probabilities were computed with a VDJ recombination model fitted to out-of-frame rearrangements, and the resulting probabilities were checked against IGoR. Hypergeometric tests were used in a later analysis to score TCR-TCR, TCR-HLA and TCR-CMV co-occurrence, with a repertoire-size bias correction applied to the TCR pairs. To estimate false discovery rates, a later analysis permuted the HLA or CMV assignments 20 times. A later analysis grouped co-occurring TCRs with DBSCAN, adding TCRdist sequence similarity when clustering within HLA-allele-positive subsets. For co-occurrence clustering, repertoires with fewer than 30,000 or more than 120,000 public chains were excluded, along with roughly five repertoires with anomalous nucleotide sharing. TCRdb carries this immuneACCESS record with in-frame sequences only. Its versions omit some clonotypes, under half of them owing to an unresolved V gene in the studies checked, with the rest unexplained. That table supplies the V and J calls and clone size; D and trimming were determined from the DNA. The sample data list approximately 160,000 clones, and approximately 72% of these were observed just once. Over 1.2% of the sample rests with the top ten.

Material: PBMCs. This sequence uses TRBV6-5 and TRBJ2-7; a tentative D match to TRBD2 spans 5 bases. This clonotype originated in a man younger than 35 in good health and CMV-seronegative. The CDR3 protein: CASSLGGGLEQYF. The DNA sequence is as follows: TGTGCCAGCAGCTTAGGCGGCGGGCTCGAGCAGTACTTC.